Presented here are 25 T cell receptor beta chains from one specimen sequenced in a study of OX40 agonist ivuxolimab in advanced cancers. TCRdb's table, derived via immunoSEQ multiplex PCR, lists solely in-frame clones and lacks some. The data hold almost 50,000 clones, with approximately 90% observed a single time. Sequenced here: CD4+ or CD8+ T cells sorted from blood, sampled in a trial of the OX40 agonist ivuxolimab. These receptors were obtained from an adult with an advanced solid tumor such as melanoma, head and neck, liver or kidney cancer.

The J gene is TRBJ2-7, the V gene TRBV4-3, with D unclear. The CDR3 contains 15 residues. Germline V lookup: CDR1 LGHNA, CDR2 YSLEER. V lost 1 base and J lost 2, with 12 bases in between. The DNA for the CDR3 is TGCGCCAGCAGCCAAGGTGTAGCAGGAGCCTACGAGCAGTACTTC. Protein: CASSQGVAGAYEQYF.

This sequence joins TRBV6-5 and TRBJ2-5; TRBD2 matches at 10 bases. CDR3 length: 15 amino acids. Germline V gives CDR1 MNHEY, CDR2 SVGAGI. The J segment lost 5 bases and the V segment lost 0 bases, leaving 3 bases of the junction unmatched. The CDR3 reads CASSYSRAGGETQYF. For the CDR3, the DNA is TGTGCCAGCAGTTACTCGCGAGCGGGAGGGGAGACCCAGTACTTC.

The chain has TRBV6-1 and TRBJ2-3, with 8 bases lining up with TRBD1. The CDR3 has 18 amino acids. Germline V gene sequence: CDR1 MNHNS, CDR2 SASEGT. V trimming: 3 bases; J trimming: 3 bases; junction bases outside the gene matches: 14. CDR3 loop: CASSEGQADSIATDTQYF. DNA for the CDR3: TGTGCCAGCAGTGAGGGACAGGCCGATTCTATAGCAACAGATACGCAGTATTTT.

The V call is TRBV11-2, the J call TRBJ1-1; no reliable D call. CDR1 is SGHAT, CDR2 FQNNGV, per germline. The V end was cut by 8 bases, the J end by 6 bases, with 13 bases between. This CDR3 spans 12 amino acids. Here the CDR3 DNA reads TGTGCCAGCGGGGAGCTATGGGCTGAAGCTTTCTTT. This sequence encodes CASGELWAEAFF.

The rearrangement uses TRBV2 and TRBJ2-3; 7 nucleotides line up with TRBD2. V lost 6 bases to trimming and J lost 3 bases; unmatched junction nucleotides: 12. Germline V gives CDR1 SNHLY, CDR2 FYNNEI. This CDR3 is built from 16 residues. The CDR3 protein is CASRRGLGPSTDTQYF. DNA for the CDR3: TGTGCCAGCAGGAGAGGACTAGGACCCTCGACAGATACGCAGTATTTT.

The chain has TRBV29-1 and TRBJ2-7; 10 bases agree with TRBD1. The germline V gene has CDR1 SQVTM and CDR2 ANQGSEA. This CDR3 has 15 residues. J was trimmed by 1 base and V by 6 bases; bases with no gene match: 9. CDR3 bases: TGCAGCGTGGGAAACCGGGACAGGGGATCCTACGAGCAGTACTTC. This translates into CSVGNRDRGSYEQYF.

This chain joins TRBV6-5 and TRBJ2-3; tentative D call: TRBD2 (5 bases). Germline V CDR1 and CDR2: MNHEY, SVGAGI. Trimming cost V 0 bases and J 5 bases, with 9 bases left between them. The CDR3 totals 14 residues. CDR3 protein: CASSYSYEGDTQYF. The CDR3 bases are TGTGCCAGCAGTTACTCCTACGAGGGAGATACGCAGTATTTT.

The CDR3 here is CASSYGQGPYEQYF. For the CDR3, the DNA is TGTGCCAGCAGTTACGGGCAGGGTCCCTACGAGCAGTACTTC. The V call is TRBV6-6, the J call TRBJ2-7, with a possible D match to TRBD1 (5 bases). Trimming shortened V by 2 bases and J by 2 bases, and 10 bases separated the two germline ends. The CDR3 covers 14 residues. Germline CDR1 is MNHNY and CDR2 is SVGAGI (reference sequence).

The chain employs TRBV6-6 and TRBJ2-4; TRBD1 agrees at 7 bases. The germline gives CDR1 MNHNY, CDR2 SVGAGI (reference sequence). The CDR3 contains 15 residues. V shed 2 bases, J shed 0 bases, and the junction held 1 base outside the gene matches. CDR3 residues: CASSYDRVAKNIQYF. DNA for the CDR3: TGTGCCAGCAGTTACGACAGGGTAGCCAAAAACATTCAGTACTTC.

The CDR3 nucleotides read TGTGCCAGCTCACCGGGACGGAGCTCCTACGAGCAGTACTTC. Its translation is CASSPGRSSYEQYF. This rearrangement joins TRBV18 to TRBJ2-7, with D perhaps TRBD1 or TRBD2 (5 bases each). The V and J ends lost 3 bases and 0 bases respectively, with 9 bases between them. Germline V gives CDR1 KGHSH, CDR2 LQKENI. The CDR3 spans 14 residues.

The rearrangement uses TRBV4-1 and TRBJ1-2; no reliable D call. The V end was cut by 0 bases, the J end by 7 bases, with 12 bases between. The CDR3 extends over 14 amino acids. Germline V gene data show CDR1 as MGHRA and CDR2 as YSYEKL. CDR3 sequence (DNA): TGCGCCAGCAGCCAAGATTTTGGCAGCAGTGGCTACACCTTC. Translating gives CASSQDFGSSGYTF.

The chain couples TRBV2 to TRBJ2-1; perhaps TRBD2 as D (6 bases). The CDR3 covers 14 residues. CDR1 is SNHLY and CDR2 is FYNNEI in the germline V gene. Trimming left V 4 bases short and J 9 bases short, with 16 bases between. CDR3 coding DNA: TGTGCCAGCAGTGGGACGGGACTGGGGCCTGAGCAGTTCTTC. Protein product: CASSGTGLGPEQFF.

The chain's CDR3 is CASRKGGQETQYF. The CDR3 nucleotides read TGTGCCAGTAGGAAAGGGGGGCAAGAGACCCAGTACTTC. The chain is built from TRBV19 and TRBJ2-5; D possibly matches TRBD1 or TRBD2 (6 bases each). Trimming shortened V by 6 bases and J by 2 bases, and 10 bases separated the two germline ends. CDR3 length: 13 amino acids. Germline V gene data show CDR1 as LNHDA and CDR2 as SQIVND (reference sequence).

The chain carries TRBV7-2 and TRBJ1-1; 9 bases match TRBD1. J lost 1 base, V lost 0 bases, and 3 bases had no gene match. CDR1 and CDR2 (germline): SGHTA, FQGNSA. This CDR3 comprises 16 residues. In DNA form, the CDR3 reads TGTGCCAGCAGCTTAGCGCTGACAGGGGGGAACACTGAAGCTTTCTTT. Its translation: CASSLALTGGNTEAFF.

V is TRBV16 and J is TRBJ1-1; D is perhaps TRBD1 (6 bases). CDR1 and CDR2 (germline): KGHSY, FQNENV. Trimming took 6 bases from V and 0 from J, leaving 14 bases between them. The CDR3 is made up of 15 amino acids. CDR3 region: CASSFSGALNTEAFF. CDR3 bases: TGTGCCAGCAGTTTTTCAGGGGCCCTGAACACTGAAGCTTTCTTT.

This chain joins TRBV29-1 and TRBJ2-3; TRBD2 aligns across 13 bases. This CDR3 is built from 17 residues. With 5 bases clipped from V and 3 bases from J, the junction kept 11 bases outside the gene matches. Germline V gives CDR1 SQVTM, CDR2 ANQGSEA. The CDR3, as DNA: TGCAGCGTTCCTCAGTGGACTAGCGGGAGTATGACAGATACGCAGTATTTT. Protein product: CSVPQWTSGSMTDTQYF.

V usage is TRBV19 and J usage is TRBJ1-6; D is unresolved. Trimming shortened V by 7 bases and J by 10 bases, and 5 bases separated the two germline ends. CDR1 is LNHDA, CDR2 SQIVND, per germline (reference sequence). The CDR3 loop spans 10 amino acids. The CDR3 DNA sequence: TGTGCCAGTAAGAAGTCACCCCTCCACTTT. This sequence encodes CASKKSPLHF.

The rearrangement joins TRBV7-9 to TRBJ1-1; D perhaps matches TRBD1 (6 bases). This CDR3 is 17 amino acids long. Looked up from germline, CDR1 is SEHNR and CDR2 is FQNEAQ (reference sequence). Trimming took 1 base from V and 5 from J, leaving 20 bases between them. The CDR3 sequence: CASSLVWQGPRGTEAFF. The CDR3 DNA follows: TGTGCCAGCAGCTTAGTCTGGCAGGGGCCGAGGGGGACTGAAGCTTTCTTT.

J is TRBJ1-2 and V is TRBV20-1, with 10 bases lining up with TRBD1. V lost 3 bases, J lost 13 bases, and 2 bases stayed unmatched. There are 10 residues in the CDR3. Germline CDR1 reads DFQATT; CDR2 reads SNEGSKA (reference sequence). CDR3 in amino acids: CSARGQGITF. DNA of the CDR3: TGCAGTGCTAGGGGACAGGGGATCACCTTC.

This rearrangement joins TRBV7-9 to TRBJ2-3, with D maybe TRBD1 (6 bases). In germline, CDR1 is SEHNR, CDR2 FQNEAQ (reference sequence). CDR3 length: 13 amino acids. Trimming pared 1 base from V and 8 bases from J, leaving 10 bases between. CDR3 sequence: CASSLGLQGTQYF. Here the CDR3 DNA reads TGTGCCAGCAGCTTAGGCCTACAGGGTACGCAGTATTTT.

This clone was seen a few times. The chain carries TRBV6-5 and TRBJ1-2, with D hard to call. Trimming cost V 0 bases and J 3 bases, with 5 bases left between them. From germline, CDR1 is MNHEY and CDR2 SVGAGI. CDR3 size: 13 residues. The DNA for the CDR3 is TGTGCCAGCAGTTACTCCCGGGACTATGGCTACACCTTC. Protein sequence: CASSYSRDYGYTF.

The chain carries TRBV5-6 and TRBJ2-5; 12 bases align to TRBD1. V dropped 1 base and J dropped 7; count of bases not matched to a gene: 14. The germline V gene encodes CDR1 SGHDT and CDR2 YYEEEE. The CDR3 has 18 amino acids. CDR3 sequence (DNA): TGTGCCAGCAGCTTGAGGGTATCCGGGACAGGGGGCAGGGGGACCCAGTACTTC. It codes for CASSLRVSGTGGRGTQYF.

This clone was seen once. The rearrangement joins TRBV4-3 to TRBJ1-5; D gene ambiguous. The germline V gene encodes CDR1 LGHNA and CDR2 YSLEER. The ends were cut back, 0 bases at V and 6 bases at J, with 12 bases in the middle. The CDR3 sequence is 15 residues long. The CDR3 nucleotides read TGCGCCAGCAGCCAAGATTGGGTGTCAGGTCAGCCCCAGCATTTT. Translated, it gives CASSQDWVSGQPQHF.

The chain couples TRBV7-9 to TRBJ2-5; D remains ambiguous. Germline V lookup: CDR1 SEHNR, CDR2 FQNEAQ (reference sequence). CDR3 length: 14 amino acids. V lost 6 bases to trimming and J lost 0 bases, with 11 bases between them. The CDR3 sequence is CASSRGLNQETQYF. The CDR3 coding sequence is TGTGCCAGCAGTCGCGGCCTCAACCAAGAGACCCAGTACTTC.

The rearrangement uses TRBV11-2 and TRBJ2-1, with a tentative D call TRBD2 (5 bases). From germline, CDR1 is SGHAT and CDR2 FQNNGV. V lost 1 base, J lost 6 bases, and 19 bases lay in between. The CDR3 sequence is 17 residues long. CDR3 protein: CASSLGTWEYRVNEQFF. CDR3 sequence (DNA): TGTGCCAGCAGCTTAGGAACTTGGGAGTATAGAGTCAATGAGCAGTTCTTC.